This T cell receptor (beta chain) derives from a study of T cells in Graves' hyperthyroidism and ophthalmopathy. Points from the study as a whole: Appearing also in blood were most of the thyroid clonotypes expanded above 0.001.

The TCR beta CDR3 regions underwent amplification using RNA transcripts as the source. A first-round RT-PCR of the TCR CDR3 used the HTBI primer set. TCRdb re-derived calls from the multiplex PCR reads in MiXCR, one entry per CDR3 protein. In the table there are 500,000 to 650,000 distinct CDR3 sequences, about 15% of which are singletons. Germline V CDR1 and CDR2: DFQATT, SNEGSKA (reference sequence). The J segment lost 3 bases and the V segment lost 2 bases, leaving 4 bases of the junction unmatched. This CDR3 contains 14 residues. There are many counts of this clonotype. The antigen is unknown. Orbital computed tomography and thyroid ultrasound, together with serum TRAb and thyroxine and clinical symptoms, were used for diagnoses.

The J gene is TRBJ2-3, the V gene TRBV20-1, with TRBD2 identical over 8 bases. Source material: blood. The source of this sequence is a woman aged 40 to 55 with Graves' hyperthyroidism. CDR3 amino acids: CSARLAGMTDTQYF. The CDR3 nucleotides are TGCAGTGCTAGACTAGCGGGTATGACAGATACGCAGTATTTT.